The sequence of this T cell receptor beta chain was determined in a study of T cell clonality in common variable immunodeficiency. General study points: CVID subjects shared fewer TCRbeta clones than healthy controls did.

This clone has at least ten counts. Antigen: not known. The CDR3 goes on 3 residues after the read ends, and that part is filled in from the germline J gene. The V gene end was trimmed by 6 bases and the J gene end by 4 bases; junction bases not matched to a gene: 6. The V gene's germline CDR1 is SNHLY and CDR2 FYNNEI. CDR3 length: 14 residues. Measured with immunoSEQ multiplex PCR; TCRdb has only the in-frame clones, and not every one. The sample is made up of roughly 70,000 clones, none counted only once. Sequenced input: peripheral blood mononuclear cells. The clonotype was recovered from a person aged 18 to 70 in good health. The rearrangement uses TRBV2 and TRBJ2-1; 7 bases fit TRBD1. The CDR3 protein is CASRLKGQYNEQFF. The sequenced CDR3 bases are TGTGCCAGCAGGTTAAAGGGACAGTACAATGAG.